This entry is about one T cell receptor (beta chain). These data come from a study of control samples from healthy donors and cancer patients. From germline, CDR1 is MNHEY and CDR2 SMNVEV (reference sequence). CDR3 length: 15 residues. Trimming stripped 4 bases from V and 2 bases from J, with 15 bases between. The repertoire was sequenced with immunoSEQ multiplex PCR; TCRdb's copy has only in-frame clones and lacks some. The sample has tens of thousands of clones; 92% are singletons. The receptor's source is a woman between 45 and 60 years old in good health. The gene calls are TRBV27 and TRBJ2-7; possible D gene TRBD1, 5 bases. Sequenced sample: blood. CDR3 coding DNA: TGTGCCAGCAGTTCATCTCCTAGGGGCACCTACGAGCAGTACTTC. It specifies CASSSSPRGTYEQYF.